These 17 T cell receptor beta chains share one sample of origin, sequenced in a study of cytomegalovirus exposure and HLA in healthy donors. Profiling relied on immunoSEQ multiplex PCR, and the TCRdb table lists in-frame clones only, not all of them. Among under 200,000 clones listed, 85% to 90% were seen once. Sequenced: PBMCs. The receptors were sampled from a woman between 18 and 30 years old in good health and CMV-seropositive.

The rearrangement links TRBV4-2 to TRBJ2-2; D is unresolved. The CDR3 consists of 15 residues. V lost 0 bases and J lost 7, with 12 bases in between. The germline gives CDR1 LGHNA, CDR2 YNFKEQ. The CDR3, as DNA: TGTGCCAGCAGCCAAGAGAGCCTGGGCGTCGGGGAGCTGTTTTTT. Its protein product is CASSQESLGVGELFF.

V usage is TRBV25-1 and J usage is TRBJ2-7; tentative D call: TRBD1 (5 bases). This CDR3 has 14 amino acids. The V gene's germline CDR1 is MGHDK and CDR2 SYGVNS. V was trimmed by 2 bases and J by 2 bases, leaving 10 bases between them. The CDR3 sequence: CASSEIQGTYEQYF. The CDR3 bases are TGTGCCAGCAGTGAAATCCAGGGTACCTACGAGCAGTACTTC.

The chain links TRBV6-1 to TRBJ1-1; TRBD1 is a possible D gene (6 bases). The germline gives CDR1 MNHNS, CDR2 SASEGT. Trimming pared 4 bases from V and 4 bases from J, leaving 13 bases between. The CDR3 consists of 14 residues. CDR3 in DNA: TGTGCCAGCAGTGTTCGCAGGGGTATCACTGAAGCTTTCTTT. This gives the protein CASSVRRGITEAFF.

The chain recombines TRBV13 with TRBJ2-3; TRBD2 agrees at 8 bases. Looked up from germline, CDR1 is PRHDT and CDR2 is FYEKMQ (reference sequence). The J segment lost 0 bases and the V segment lost 5 bases, leaving 7 bases of the junction unmatched. The CDR3 covers 16 residues. The CDR3 is CASSERTSPSTDTQYF. DNA for the CDR3: TGTGCCAGCAGCGAAAGGACTAGCCCGAGCACAGATACGCAGTATTTT. Together with reference TRBV13 and TRBJ2-3, the CDR3 gives the full variable domain: AAGVIQSPRHLIKEKRETATLKCYPIPRHDTVYWYQQGPGQDPQFLISFYEKMQSDKGSIPDRFSAQQFSDYHSELNMSSLELGDSALYFCASSERTSPSTDTQYFGPGTRLTVL.

This sequence joins TRBV29-1 and TRBJ2-7, with a possible D match to TRBD2 (5 bases). Germline values: CDR1 SQVTM, CDR2 ANQGSEA. This CDR3 comprises 13 residues. The V and J ends lost 5 bases and 4 bases respectively, with 15 bases between them. Written as DNA, the CDR3 is TGCAGCGTTTTAGGGCAGACTAAGTACGAGCAGTACTTC. Amino acid sequence: CSVLGQTKYEQYF.

The rearrangement links TRBV7-9 to TRBJ2-3; 9 nucleotides line up with TRBD1. Trimming removed 5 bases from V and 6 bases from J; junction bases left unmatched: 18. Germline CDR1 reads SEHNR; CDR2 reads FQNEAQ (reference sequence). There are 18 residues in the CDR3. This CDR3 reads CASSTPLDRGFGIDTQYF. The CDR3, as DNA: TGTGCCAGCAGCACACCTCTGGACAGGGGTTTTGGTATCGATACGCAGTATTTT.

This rearrangement joins TRBV27 to TRBJ2-7; 10 bases align to TRBD2. V lost 5 bases and J lost 5; bases outside the gene matches: 12. Germline CDR1 reads MNHEY; CDR2 reads SMNVEV (reference sequence). This CDR3 has 16 amino acids. The CDR3 protein is CASSNLAGGAYHEQYF. The CDR3 DNA is TGTGCCAGCAGTAACTTAGCGGGAGGAGCTTACCACGAGCAGTACTTC.

The rearrangement links TRBV19 to TRBJ2-3, with TRBD2 matching over 7 bases. Germline V CDR1 and CDR2: LNHDA, SQIVND (reference sequence). J lost 0 bases, V lost 7 bases, and 7 bases had no gene match. The CDR3 has 15 amino acids. The CDR3 is CASTRRRESTDTQYF. In DNA, the CDR3 is TGTGCCAGTACTAGGCGGCGGGAGAGCACAGATACGCAGTATTTT.

The V call is TRBV5-6, the J call TRBJ2-3; TRBD2 matches at 8 bases. CDR3 length equals 16 residues. Germline CDR1 SGHDT, CDR2 YYEEEE. The V and J ends lost 2 bases and 3 bases, in that order; junction bases with no gene match: 8. The CDR3 sequence is CASSFGAGGRTDTQYF. The CDR3, as DNA: TGTGCCAGCAGCTTCGGTGCGGGAGGACGAACAGATACGCAGTATTTT.

This clone was recorded once. The chain uses TRBV28 and TRBJ2-7; TRBD1 matches 7 bases. The CDR3 is 13 amino acids. Trimming at V came to 7 bases and at J to 2 bases, leaving 5 bases not matched to a gene. Germline lookup yields CDR1 MDHEN and CDR2 SYDVKM. The CDR3 spells CASTGTAPYEQYF. Written as DNA, the CDR3 is TGTGCCAGCACCGGGACAGCCCCCTACGAGCAGTACTTC.

This clone was seen once. The gene calls are TRBV15 and TRBJ2-7, with 10 bases identical to TRBD2. Germline CDR1 LNHNV, CDR2 YYDKDF (reference sequence). This CDR3 is 16 amino acids long. The J segment lost 7 bases and the V segment lost 5 bases, leaving 14 bases of the junction unmatched. The CDR3 DNA is TGTGCCACCAGCGGGATAATAGCGGGAGGTTCTCTTGAGCAGTACTTC. Encoded protein: CATSGIIAGGSLEQYF.

The V call is TRBV10-2, the J call TRBJ2-3, with D perhaps matching TRBD2 (7 bases). With 2 bases removed from V and 5 bases from J, the gap between germline ends came to 20 bases. The CDR3 has 17 amino acids. Germline V CDR1 and CDR2: WSHSY, SAAADI. Here the CDR3 DNA reads TGCGCCAGCAGTGAGATCCTCGGGCTAGCGGACAGAGATACGCAGTATTTT. Translation: CASSEILGLADRDTQYF.

The chain employs TRBV5-6 and TRBJ1-1, with D perhaps matching TRBD1 (6 bases). Germline-derived CDR1 and CDR2 are SGHDT and YYEEEE. The CDR3 is made up of 13 amino acids. Between the trimmed V and J ends, which lost 6 bases and 1 base, there was a span of 10 bases. The chain's CDR3 is CASTSRGNTEAFF. CDR3 sequence (DNA): TGTGCCAGCACTTCCAGGGGGAACACTGAAGCTTTCTTT.

This chain joins TRBV7-2 and TRBJ2-5, with 9 bases identical to TRBD2. Unmatched junction bases numbered 10, after V lost 1 base and J lost 7 bases. From germline, CDR1 is SGHTA and CDR2 FQGNSA. This CDR3 region has 16 residues. In DNA form, the CDR3 reads TGTGCCAGCAGCTTAGTTAGCGGGAGTTCTGGGGGGACCCAGTACTTC. Translation: CASSLVSGSSGGTQYF.

This clone was found a few times. The chain links TRBV18 to TRBJ2-1; TRBD1 is a possible D gene (5 bases). V dropped 4 bases and J dropped 6 bases, with 7 bases sitting between them. Germline V gene sequence: CDR1 KGHSH, CDR2 LQKENI. The CDR3 spans 12 residues. The CDR3 sequence: CASSLQGNEQFF. The DNA for the CDR3 is TGTGCCAGCTCACTTCAGGGCAATGAGCAGTTCTTC.

The chain employs TRBV9 and TRBJ1-1, with 8 bases identical to TRBD1. The germline V gene has CDR1 SGDLS and CDR2 YYNGEE. CDR3 length equals 15 residues. V lost 0 bases and J lost 4; bases outside the gene matches: 5. The CDR3 loop is CASSVEGDRITEAFF. The CDR3 region has the DNA TGTGCCAGCAGCGTAGAAGGGGACAGGATCACTGAAGCTTTCTTT.

The chain has TRBV18 and TRBJ2-1; 15 bases are a match to TRBD2. This CDR3 contains 15 residues. V shed 6 bases and J 7 bases; nucleotides not matched to a gene: 4. The germline CDR1 and CDR2 sequences are KGHSH and LQKENI. CDR3 sequence (DNA): TGTGCCAGCTCGCCTGGGACTAGCGGGGGGAATGAGCAGTTCTTC. Translation gives CASSPGTSGGNEQFF.